The 16 T cell receptor beta chains reported below all come from one sample, sequenced in a study of T cells expressing NK-cell markers (dated by TCRdb to 2018 to 2020). The library was generated by 5' RACE. Sequencer: Illumina HiSeq 2000. Reprocessed by TCRdb, the reads give a single entry per CDR3 protein sequence, without DNA. This sample's table has entries for almost 450,000 distinct CDR3 sequences. The ten largest clones take up roughly 7.2% of the sample. Sequenced sample: blood T cells: a sorted CD56 or NKG2C T cell subset, CD4+ or CD8+ T cells, or bulk PBMC T cells (not recorded which). The receptors were sampled from a woman between 18 and 75 years old in good health.

The rearrangement joins TRBV20-1 to TRBJ2-1; TCRdb outputs TRBD2, but without DNA this stays unchecked. Looked up from germline, CDR1 is DFQATT and CDR2 is SNEGSKA (reference sequence). There are 14 residues in the CDR3. The CDR3: CSAGGTSAYNEQFF.

The chain recombines TRBV18 with TRBJ1-4; absent DNA, TCRdb's TRBD1 call cannot be checked. The CDR3 is 15 residues long. CDR1 KGHSH and CDR2 LQKENI come from the germline V gene. The CDR3 protein is CASSRDGGSGEKLFF.

The chain is built from TRBV20-1 and TRBJ2-3; the D gene TCRdb calls, TRBD1, cannot be checked with no DNA. The CDR3 runs to 18 residues. From germline, CDR1 is DFQATT and CDR2 SNEGSKA (reference sequence). CDR3 loop: CSARVGAGPRLATDTQYF.

V gene TRBV2 combines with J gene TRBJ1-1; the TCRdb call, TRBD1, lacks DNA for checking. Germline loops: CDR1 SNHLY, CDR2 FYNNEI. The CDR3 is 13 residues long. CDR3 loop: CASSRLDTTEAFF.

V is TRBV20-1 and J is TRBJ1-3. CDR3 length: 13 residues. In germline, CDR1 is DFQATT, CDR2 SNEGSKA (reference sequence). CDR3 loop: CSARDSAGNTIYF.

This chain joins TRBV5-4 and TRBJ2-7; TCRdb reports TRBD2, a call that lacks DNA to check it against. Per germline, CDR1 SGHNT and CDR2 YYREEE (reference sequence). The CDR3 loop spans 14 amino acids. The chain's CDR3 is CASSLSLAGNEQYF.

This sequence joins TRBV24-1 and TRBJ2-3. CDR3 length equals 15 residues. Germline lookup yields CDR1 KGHDR and CDR2 SFDVKD. The CDR3: CATSDSRTSTDTQYF.

This chain connects TRBV28 to TRBJ2-7. CDR1 and CDR2 (germline): MDHEN, SYDVKM. The CDR3 consists of 14 residues. CDR3 residues: CTSSLELGTYEQYF.

The CDR3 here is CASSPRTGGVDTQYF. V usage is TRBV12-3 or TRBV12-4 and J usage is TRBJ2-3; TCRdb proposes TRBD1, but this gene call is untestable without DNA. The CDR3 has 15 residues.

The rearrangement uses TRBV20-1 and TRBJ2-1; the TCRdb call, TRBD2, lacks DNA for checking. The germline CDR1 and CDR2 sequences are DFQATT and SNEGSKA (reference sequence). The CDR3 has 15 residues. The CDR3: CSARDGRAPNNEQFF.

CDR3 amino acids: CASSEGSNEQFF. The gene calls are TRBV25-1 and TRBJ2-1. CDR1 is MGHDK and CDR2 is SYGVNS in the germline V gene. The CDR3 runs to 12 residues. The complete variable domain, with remaining parts taken from reference TRBV25-1 and TRBJ2-1, reads EADIYQTPRYLVIGTGKKITLECSQTMGHDKMYWYQQDPGMELHLIHYSYGVNSTEKGDLSSESTVSRIRTEHFPLTLESARPSHTSQYLCASSEGSNEQFFGPGTRLTVL.

V gene TRBV7-2 combines with J gene TRBJ2-7; lacking DNA, the TRBD2 call made by TCRdb goes unchecked. This CDR3 has 13 residues. The germline V gene encodes CDR1 SGHTA and CDR2 FQGNSA. CDR3 in amino acids: CASTGGLAYEQYF.

The CDR3 loop reads CASSLGTAGNTIYF. V and J are TRBV5-6 and TRBJ1-3; TCRdb gives TRBD1 as the D gene, but with no DNA this cannot be confirmed. The CDR3 length is 14 residues. Germline V gene lookup returns CDR1 SGHDT and CDR2 YYEEEE. Based on the CDR3 plus reference TRBV5-6 and TRBJ1-3, the full variable domain is DAGVTQSPTHLIKTRGQQVTLRCSPKSGHDTVSWYQQALGQGPQFIFQYYEEEERQRGNFPDRFSGHQFPNYSSELNVNALLLGDSALYLCASSLGTAGNTIYFGEGSWLTVV.

This rearrangement joins TRBV5-1 to TRBJ2-1; TCRdb's D call of TRBD1 is untestable without DNA. The CDR3 is made up of 15 amino acids. Germline loops: CDR1 SGHRS, CDR2 YFSETQ. CDR3 sequence reads: CASSLEVQGVSEQFF.

The chain is built from TRBV7-3 and TRBJ2-7; TCRdb outputs TRBD2, but without DNA this stays unchecked. This CDR3 spans 14 amino acids. The germline gives CDR1 SGHTA, CDR2 FQGTGA. CDR3 amino acids: CASSEGPGIYEQYF.

The chain recombines TRBV7-3 with TRBJ2-3. Germline CDR1 reads SGHTA; CDR2 reads FQGTGA. The CDR3 contains 15 residues. CDR3 amino acids: CASSLNGYSTDTQYF. Full variable domain (outside the CDR3, taken from reference TRBV7-3 and TRBJ2-3): GAGVSQTPSNKVTEKGKYVELRCDPISGHTALYWYRQSLGQGPEFLIYFQGTGAADDSGLPNDRFFAVRPEGSVSTLKIQRTERGDSAVYLCASSLNGYSTDTQYFGPGTRLTVL.